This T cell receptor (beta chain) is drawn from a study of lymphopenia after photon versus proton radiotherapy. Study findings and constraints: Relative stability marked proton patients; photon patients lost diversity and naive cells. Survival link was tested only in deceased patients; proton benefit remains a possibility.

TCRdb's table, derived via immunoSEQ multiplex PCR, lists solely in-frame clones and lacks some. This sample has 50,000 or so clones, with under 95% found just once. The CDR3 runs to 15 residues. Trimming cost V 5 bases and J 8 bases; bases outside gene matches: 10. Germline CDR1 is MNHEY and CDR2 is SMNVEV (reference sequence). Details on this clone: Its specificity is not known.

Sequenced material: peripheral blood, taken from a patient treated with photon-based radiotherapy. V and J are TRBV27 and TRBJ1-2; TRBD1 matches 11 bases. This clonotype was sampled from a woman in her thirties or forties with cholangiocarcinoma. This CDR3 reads CASSITGTGGRGYTF. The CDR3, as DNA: TGTGCCAGCAGTATCACCGGGACAGGGGGTCGAGGCTACACCTTC.